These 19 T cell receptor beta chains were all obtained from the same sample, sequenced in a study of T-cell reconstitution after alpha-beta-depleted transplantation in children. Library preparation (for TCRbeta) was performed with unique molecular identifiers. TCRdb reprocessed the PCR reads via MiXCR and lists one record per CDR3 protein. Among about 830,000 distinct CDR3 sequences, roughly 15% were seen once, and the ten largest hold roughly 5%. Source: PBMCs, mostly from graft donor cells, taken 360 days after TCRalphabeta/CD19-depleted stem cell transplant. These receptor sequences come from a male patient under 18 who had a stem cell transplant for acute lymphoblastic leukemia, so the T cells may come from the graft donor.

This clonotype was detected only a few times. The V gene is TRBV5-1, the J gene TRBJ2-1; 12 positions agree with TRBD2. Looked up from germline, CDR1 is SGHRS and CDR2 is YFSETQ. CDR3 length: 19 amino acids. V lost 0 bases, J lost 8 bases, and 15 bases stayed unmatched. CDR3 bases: TGCGCCAGCAGCTTGGCCCGCCTTGGAACTAGCGGGAGGAACTATGAGCAGTTCTTC. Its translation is CASSLARLGTSGRNYEQFF.

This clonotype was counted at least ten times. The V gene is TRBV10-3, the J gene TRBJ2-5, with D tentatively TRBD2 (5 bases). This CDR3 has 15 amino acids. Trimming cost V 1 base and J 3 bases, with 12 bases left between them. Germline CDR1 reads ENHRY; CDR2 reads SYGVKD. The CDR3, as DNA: TGTGCCATCAGTGAGTTTCAGGACTCCGAAGAGACCCAGTACTTC. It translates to CAISEFQDSEETQYF.

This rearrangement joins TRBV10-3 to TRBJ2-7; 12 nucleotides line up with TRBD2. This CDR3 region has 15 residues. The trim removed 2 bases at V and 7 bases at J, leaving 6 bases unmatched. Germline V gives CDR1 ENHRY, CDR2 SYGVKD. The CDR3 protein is CAISEATSGSGEQYF. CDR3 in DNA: TGTGCCATCAGTGAGGCGACTAGCGGGAGCGGAGAGCAGTACTTC.

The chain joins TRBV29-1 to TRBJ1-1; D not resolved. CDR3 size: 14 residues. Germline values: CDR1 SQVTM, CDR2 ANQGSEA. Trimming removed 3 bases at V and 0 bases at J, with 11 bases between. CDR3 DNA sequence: TGCAGCGTTGATCGTTCAGCCATGAACACTGAAGCTTTCTTT. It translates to CSVDRSAMNTEAFF.

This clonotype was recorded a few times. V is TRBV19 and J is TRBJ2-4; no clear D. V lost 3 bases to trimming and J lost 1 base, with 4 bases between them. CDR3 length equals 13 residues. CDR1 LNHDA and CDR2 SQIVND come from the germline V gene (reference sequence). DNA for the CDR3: TGTGCCAGTAGTATTAGCGCCAAAAACATTCAGTACTTC. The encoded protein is CASSISAKNIQYF.

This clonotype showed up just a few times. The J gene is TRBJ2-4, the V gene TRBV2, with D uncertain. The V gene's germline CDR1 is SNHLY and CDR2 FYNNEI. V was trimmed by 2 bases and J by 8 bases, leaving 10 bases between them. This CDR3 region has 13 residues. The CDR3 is CASSEPGLDIQYF. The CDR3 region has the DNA TGTGCCAGCAGTGAACCTGGGTTGGACATTCAGTACTTC.

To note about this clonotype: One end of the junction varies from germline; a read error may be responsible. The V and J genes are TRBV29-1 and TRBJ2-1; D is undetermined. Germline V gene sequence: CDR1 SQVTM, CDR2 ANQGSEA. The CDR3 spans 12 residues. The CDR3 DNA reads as TGCAGCGTCGAAGGACGGGTCTATGAGCAGTTCTTC. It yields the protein CSVEGRVYEQFF.

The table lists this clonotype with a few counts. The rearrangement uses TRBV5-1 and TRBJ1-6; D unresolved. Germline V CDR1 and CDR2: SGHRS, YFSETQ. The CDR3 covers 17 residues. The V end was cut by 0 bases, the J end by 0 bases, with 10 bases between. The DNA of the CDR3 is TGCGCCAGCAGCTTGGGGTTGGAGAGCTCCTATAATTCACCCCTCCACTTT. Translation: CASSLGLESSYNSPLHF.

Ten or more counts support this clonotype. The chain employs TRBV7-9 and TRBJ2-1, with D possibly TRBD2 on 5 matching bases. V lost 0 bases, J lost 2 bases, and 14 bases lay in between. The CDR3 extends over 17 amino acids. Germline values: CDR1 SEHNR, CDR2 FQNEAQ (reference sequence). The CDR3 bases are TGTGCCAGCAGCTTAGCGGGGAAAAGCGGAACCTACAATGAGCAGTTCTTC. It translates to CASSLAGKSGTYNEQFF. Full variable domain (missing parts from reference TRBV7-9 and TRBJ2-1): DTGVSQNPRHKITKRGQNVTFRCDPISEHNRLYWYRQTLGQGPEFLTYFQNEAQLEKSRLLSDRFSAERPKGSFSTLEIQRTEQGDSAMYLCASSLAGKSGTYNEQFFGPGTRLTVL.

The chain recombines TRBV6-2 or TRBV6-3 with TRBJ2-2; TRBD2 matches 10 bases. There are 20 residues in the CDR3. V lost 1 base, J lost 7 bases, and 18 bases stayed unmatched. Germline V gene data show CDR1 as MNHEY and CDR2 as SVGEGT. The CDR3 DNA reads TGTGCCAGCAGTTACTTCCCGGGACTAGCGCGGGTTGTTTCCATCGGGGAGCTGTTTTTT. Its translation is CASSYFPGLARVVSIGELFF.

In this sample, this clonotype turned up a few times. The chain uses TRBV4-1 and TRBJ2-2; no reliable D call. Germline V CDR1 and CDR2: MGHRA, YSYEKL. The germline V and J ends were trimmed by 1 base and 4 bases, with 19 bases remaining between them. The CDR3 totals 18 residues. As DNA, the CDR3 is TGCGCCAGCAGCCAAGGGGGTGGAAGCGCGGCAGGCACCGGGGAGCTGTTTTTT. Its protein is CASSQGGGSAAGTGELFF.

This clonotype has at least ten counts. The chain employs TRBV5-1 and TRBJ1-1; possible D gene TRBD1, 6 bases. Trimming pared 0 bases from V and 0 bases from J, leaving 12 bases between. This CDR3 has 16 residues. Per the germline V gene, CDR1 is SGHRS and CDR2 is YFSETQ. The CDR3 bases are TGCGCCAGCAGCTTGGTTTGGACAGCGATGAACACTGAAGCTTTCTTT. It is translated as CASSLVWTAMNTEAFF.

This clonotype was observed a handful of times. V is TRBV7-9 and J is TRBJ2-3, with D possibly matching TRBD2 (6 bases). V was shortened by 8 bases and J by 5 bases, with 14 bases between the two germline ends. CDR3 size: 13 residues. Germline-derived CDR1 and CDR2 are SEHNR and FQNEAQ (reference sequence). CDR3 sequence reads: CASRAGLEDTQYF. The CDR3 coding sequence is TGTGCCAGCCGGGCGGGACTGGAAGATACGCAGTATTTT.

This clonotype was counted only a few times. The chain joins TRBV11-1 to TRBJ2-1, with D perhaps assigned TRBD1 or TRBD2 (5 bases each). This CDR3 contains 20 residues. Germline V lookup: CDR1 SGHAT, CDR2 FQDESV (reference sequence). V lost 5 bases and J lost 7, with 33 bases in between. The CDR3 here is CASSVPTGTHMLLKWNEQFF. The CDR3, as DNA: TGTGCCAGCAGCGTACCTACCGGGACCCACATGCTACTGAAGTGGAATGAGCAGTTCTTC.

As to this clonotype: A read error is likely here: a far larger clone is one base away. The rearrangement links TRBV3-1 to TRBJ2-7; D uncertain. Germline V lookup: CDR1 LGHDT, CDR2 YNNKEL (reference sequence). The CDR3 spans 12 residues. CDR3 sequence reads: CASSRSSCEQYF. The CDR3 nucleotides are TGTGCCAGCAGCCGAAGCTCCTGCGAGCAGTACTTC.

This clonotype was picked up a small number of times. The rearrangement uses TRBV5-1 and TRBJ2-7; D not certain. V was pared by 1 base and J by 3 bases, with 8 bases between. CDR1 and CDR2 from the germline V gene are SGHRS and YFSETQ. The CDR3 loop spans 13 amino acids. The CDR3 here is CASSLRSYYEQYF. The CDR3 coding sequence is TGCGCCAGCAGCTTGAGGTCCTACTACGAGCAGTACTTC.

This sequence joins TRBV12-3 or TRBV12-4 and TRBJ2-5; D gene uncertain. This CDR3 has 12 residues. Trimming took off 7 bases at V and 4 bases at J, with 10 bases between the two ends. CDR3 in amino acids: CASKLGGETQYF. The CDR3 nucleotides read TGTGCCAGCAAATTGGGCGGAGAGACCCAGTACTTC.

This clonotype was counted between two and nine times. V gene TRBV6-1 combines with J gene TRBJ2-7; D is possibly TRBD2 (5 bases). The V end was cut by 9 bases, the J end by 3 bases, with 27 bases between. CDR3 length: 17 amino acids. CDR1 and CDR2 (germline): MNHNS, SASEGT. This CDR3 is CASKNSFADQRGYEQYF. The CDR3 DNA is TGTGCCAGTAAAAACTCGTTTGCGGACCAACGGGGCTACGAGCAGTACTTC.

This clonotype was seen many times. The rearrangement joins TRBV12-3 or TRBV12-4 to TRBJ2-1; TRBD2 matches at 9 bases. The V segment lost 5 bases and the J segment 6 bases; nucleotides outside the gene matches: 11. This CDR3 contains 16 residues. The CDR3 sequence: CASSPRGTSRTNEQFF. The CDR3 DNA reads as TGTGCCAGCAGTCCCCGGGGGACTAGCAGAACCAATGAGCAGTTCTTC.